This T cell receptor (beta chain) derives from a study of T cell repertoires in cytomegalovirus infection. Whole-study context: Selected CMV epitopes included recently identified HLA-C-restricted ones as well as well-studied HLA-B-restricted ones. It was the public TCR beta signatures that indicated both CMV infection and matching HLA type.

To note about this clonotype: Its matching antigen is unknown.

TCRdb fed the reads into MiXCR, producing one record per CDR3 protein. The sample lists about 27,000 distinct CDR3 sequences, 15% to 20% occurring once. Study-wide results and caveats: Cumulative public TCR beta family frequency identified carriers of CMV plus the relevant HLA.

V lost 0 bases to trimming and J lost 15 bases, with 21 bases between them. CDR1 is DFQATT and CDR2 is SNEGSKA in the germline V gene (reference sequence). The CDR3 sequence is 14 residues long. The sequence came from a human donor in good health (CMV status not recorded). Some clones in this sample may be carry-over from other donors' samples. The genes are TRBV20-1 and TRBJ2-1, with D perhaps matching TRBD1 (5 bases). Source: CD8+ T cells from cultured PBMCs, taken from culture after CMV antigen stimulation. CDR3 nucleotide sequence: TGCAGTGCTAGAGAAGGGGAACAACCGAGGTCCCCGTTCTTC. Translated: CSAREGEQPRSPFF.